The 2 T cell receptor beta chains below come from one sample, sequenced in a study of OX40 agonist ivuxolimab in advanced cancers. Clones were read by immunoSEQ multiplex PCR, and TCRdb kept only the in-frame ones, dropping some. Of approximately 31,000 clones listed, roughly 86% are singletons. Material: CD4+ or CD8+ T cells sorted from blood, obtained in a trial of the OX40 agonist ivuxolimab. The origin of the receptors is an adult with an advanced solid tumor such as melanoma, head and neck, liver or kidney cancer.

The V and J genes are TRBV28 and TRBJ2-3; TRBD2 matches at 8 bases. J was trimmed by 4 bases and V by 6 bases; bases with no gene match: 9. The CDR3 is 15 residues long. From germline, CDR1 is MDHEN and CDR2 SYDVKM. The CDR3 nucleotides are TGTGCCAGCAGACCAACTAGCGGCTTTTCAGATACGCAGTATTTT. Protein sequence: CASRPTSGFSDTQYF.

The gene calls are TRBV9 and TRBJ1-2; possible D gene TRBD1, 5 bases. Germline CDR1 and CDR2: SGDLS and YYNGEE. CDR3 length: 12 residues. With 7 bases removed from V and 0 bases from J, the gap between germline ends came to 7 bases. The CDR3 protein is CASLGANYGYTF. The CDR3 region has the DNA TGTGCCAGCCTAGGGGCTAACTATGGCTACACCTTC.